This TCR beta chain was profiled in a study of breast tumors, draining lymph nodes, adjacent tissues (dated by TCRdb to about 2016). At the level of the whole study: TCR beta repertoires were compared across tumor, adjacent nontumor tissue and axillary lymph nodes obtained from breast cancer patients. In human breast cancer, the study set out to assess how tumor, surrounding tissue and draining lymph node repertoires relate to one another and whether T cells might be exchanged between them.

Inclusive of the bounding cysteine and phenylalanine, the CDR3 is 14 residues long. Solely the CDR3 DNA is kept, with 42 bases framed from the first base. V is clipped by 0 bases and J by 5 bases, and the sequence between their germline boundaries is 13 bases long. The germline V gene (reference sequence) specifies DFQATT as CDR1 and SNEGSKA as CDR2. Overall study results and their limits: A scenario in which most tumor T cells derive from the lymph node and then expand within tumor tissue was judged to be consistent with the data. Tumor and nontumor tissue repertoires were found to be significantly more similar in luminal-like than in basal-like breast cancer. T-cell repertoire diversity in tumors was found to be lower than in lymph nodes but higher than in nontumor tissue, and preferential V and J gene usage was observed. Rather than being directly demonstrated, the conclusion that tumor T cells originate in lymph nodes was presented as consistent with a hypothesis.

This clonotype has ten or more counts. What this receptor recognizes is not known. The sample holds no much larger clone one base away, and base qualities are not on file. The axillary draining lymph nodes of breast cancer patients were the source of the lymph node samples. TCRdb names Illumina HiSeq 2000 as the instrument used. TCR beta chain libraries were generated by multiplex PCR amplification. High-throughput sequencing was used to analyze the amplified TCR beta chain products. Using fastp trimming at Q25 and MiXCR clonotype assembly, TCRdb reanalyzed the public sequencing data and kept in-frame beta chains. Rows are unified per CDR3 protein, each entry keeping the most common DNA and genes. For this sample there are around 100,000 distinct CDR3 sequences; over 20% appear just once. The ten largest account for around 1.2% of the sample.

The sequenced sample consisted of axillary lymph node tissue. This sequence uses TRBV20-1 and TRBJ1-2; no D gene can be assigned with confidence. This clonotype was sampled from a female donor with breast cancer. Some clones in this sample may be carry-over from other donors' samples. This receptor carries the CDR3 CSARDPASQYGYTF. The nucleotide sequence is TGCAGTGCTAGAGATCCTGCTAGCCAGTATGGCTACACCTTC.